One sample yielded the 20 T cell receptor beta chains listed below, sequenced in a study of technical replicates of blood from a few donors. The repertoire was sequenced with immunoSEQ multiplex PCR; TCRdb's copy has only in-frame clones and lacks some. The sample carries tens of thousands of clones, 85% to 95% recorded once. Input material: PBMCs. The source is a human donor in good health. Some clones in this sample may be carry-over from other donors' samples.

This chain connects TRBV30 to TRBJ2-7, with 7 bases identical to TRBD2. Germline assignment: CDR1 GTSNPN and CDR2 SVGIG (reference sequence). The CDR3 runs to 14 residues. The trim removed 5 bases at V and 5 bases at J, leaving 12 bases unmatched. CDR3 region: CAWAPGLLPHEQYF. The CDR3, as DNA: TGTGCCTGGGCCCCGGGACTACTACCCCACGAGCAGTACTTC.

This chain links TRBV11-2 with TRBJ2-6; 8 bases line up with TRBD2. V shed 5 bases, J shed 6 bases, and the junction held 6 bases outside the gene matches. The CDR3 extends over 15 amino acids. CDR1 is SGHAT, CDR2 FQNNGV, per germline. The CDR3 here is CASSNSGALANVLTF. In nucleotides, the CDR3 is TGTGCCAGCAGCAATAGCGGGGCCCTGGCCAACGTCCTGACTTTC.

The J gene is TRBJ1-1, the V gene TRBV10-3; 8 bases agree with TRBD1. V lost 2 bases to trimming and J lost 6 bases; unmatched junction nucleotides: 5. The CDR3 runs 14 residues. Germline CDR1 reads ENHRY; CDR2 reads SYGVKD. The CDR3 loop is CAISERTGGAEAFF. Here the CDR3 DNA reads TGTGCCATCAGTGAGCGTACAGGGGGGGCTGAAGCTTTCTTT.

The chain has TRBV18 and TRBJ2-7; weak D call: TRBD2 (7 bases). Germline CDR1 and CDR2: KGHSH and LQKENI. This CDR3 is built from 16 residues. V was shortened by 0 bases and J by 3 bases, with 15 bases between the two germline ends. CDR3 region: CASSPPSRGGGYEQYF. CDR3 bases: TGTGCCAGCTCACCACCCTCCAGGGGAGGGGGCTACGAGCAGTACTTC. Filled out from reference TRBV18 and TRBJ2-7, the complete variable domain reads NAGVMQNPRHLVRRRGQEARLRCSPMKGHSHVYWYRQLPEEGLKFMVYLQKENIIDESGMPKERFSAEFPKEGPSILRIQQVVRGDSAAYFCASSPPSRGGGYEQYFGPGTRLTVT.

The chain joins TRBV18 to TRBJ1-5; D unclear. The germline V and J ends were trimmed by 6 bases and 0 bases, with 9 bases remaining between them. CDR1 is KGHSH and CDR2 is LQKENI in the germline V gene. CDR3 size: 14 residues. The CDR3, as DNA: TGTGCCAGCTCCCCTAACCATAGCAATCAGCCCCAGCATTTT. Protein sequence: CASSPNHSNQPQHF.

The rearrangement joins TRBV7-2 to TRBJ2-7; a weak D match, TRBD1 (5 bases). The CDR3 runs 13 residues. CDR1 SGHTA and CDR2 FQGNSA come from the germline V gene. The V and J ends lost 0 bases and 5 bases respectively, with 8 bases between them. CDR3 region: CASSLARVDEQYF. DNA for the CDR3: TGTGCCAGCAGCTTAGCCAGGGTCGACGAGCAGTACTTC.

The V gene is TRBV30, the J gene TRBJ1-1, with 9 bases that match TRBD1. V dropped 4 bases and J dropped 8; count of bases not matched to a gene: 5. The CDR3 loop spans 12 amino acids. Germline lookup yields CDR1 GTSNPN and CDR2 SVGIG (reference sequence). The CDR3 protein is CAWTPGQGEAFF. CDR3 nucleotides: TGTGCCTGGACGCCGGGACAGGGAGAAGCTTTCTTT.

The V and J genes are TRBV6-5 and TRBJ1-6; possible D gene TRBD1, 6 bases. Germline CDR1 MNHEY, CDR2 SVGAGI. Trimming stripped 5 bases from V and 9 bases from J, with 14 bases between. This CDR3 contains 14 residues. CDR3 sequence: CASSKSGTSSPLHF. DNA for the CDR3: TGTGCCAGCAGTAAATCCGGGACATCTTCACCCCTCCACTTT.

The genes are TRBV7-3 and TRBJ2-7; possibly TRBD2 for D (7 bases). The V end was cut by 5 bases, the J end by 4 bases, with 18 bases between. CDR3 size: 15 residues. Germline V gene data show CDR1 as SGHTA and CDR2 as FQGTGA. CDR3 sequence (DNA): TGTGCCAGCAGCGAAGGGGGGGGGAGTAATTACGAGCAGTACTTC. The encoded protein is CASSEGGGSNYEQYF.

This chain connects TRBV6-5 to TRBJ2-3; TRBD2 agrees at 7 bases. V shed 8 bases, J shed 6 bases, and the junction held 8 bases outside the gene matches. Per germline, CDR1 MNHEY and CDR2 SVGAGI. The CDR3 length is 13 residues. CDR3 sequence: CASARTSDDTQYF. DNA for the CDR3: TGTGCCAGCGCTCGTACTAGCGATGATACGCAGTATTTT.

The chain is built from TRBV7-2 and TRBJ2-3, with 7 bases lining up with TRBD2. Per germline, CDR1 SGHTA and CDR2 FQGNSA. The CDR3 runs to 16 residues. With V trimmed by 2 bases and J by 2 bases, 7 bases remained unmatched. DNA for the CDR3: TGTGCCAGCAGCTTAATGCCTAGCGGATACACAGATACGCAGTATTTT. Amino acid sequence: CASSLMPSGYTDTQYF.

The rearrangement uses TRBV5-6 and TRBJ1-1, with D possibly matching TRBD1 (6 bases). V was trimmed by 6 bases and J by 1 base, leaving 10 bases between them. Germline V lookup: CDR1 SGHDT, CDR2 YYEEEE. The CDR3 spans 13 residues. The CDR3: CASTEDRNTEAFF. CDR3 nucleotides: TGTGCCAGCACCGAGGACAGGAACACTGAAGCTTTCTTT.

J is TRBJ2-7 and V is TRBV6-6; 8 bases are shared with TRBD1. CDR3 length: 15 residues. CDR1 and CDR2 from the germline V gene are MNHNY and SVGAGI (reference sequence). Losses at the gene ends were 5 bases for V and 3 bases for J; bases not matched to a gene: 9. CDR3 sequence reads: CASSLDRARVYEQYF. In DNA, the CDR3 is TGTGCCAGCAGTCTGGACAGGGCACGGGTCTACGAGCAGTACTTC.

This clone showed up just once. The chain couples TRBV30 to TRBJ2-7; 11 bases fit TRBD1. CDR3 length equals 20 residues. Unmatched junction bases numbered 24, after V lost 1 base and J lost 7 bases. Looked up from germline, CDR1 is GTSNPN and CDR2 is SVGIG (reference sequence). The CDR3 here is CAWSGTTDRGRSQSLLEQYF. CDR3 DNA sequence: TGTGCCTGGAGTGGGACCACGGACAGGGGGCGCAGTCAATCCCTCTTGGAGCAGTACTTC.

The CDR3 DNA is TGTGCTAGTGGTTTCTTCAGGGACACTGAAGCTTTCTTT. Protein sequence: CASGFFRDTEAFF. The rearrangement joins TRBV12-5 to TRBJ1-1; D might be TRBD1 (5 bases). Germline CDR1 is LGHNT and CDR2 is FRNRAP. Trimming cost V 3 bases and J 3 bases, with 8 bases left between them. The CDR3 spans 13 residues.

This clone has just a few counts. The J gene is TRBJ2-7, the V gene TRBV7-2; the D is unclear. There are 13 residues in the CDR3. From germline, CDR1 is SGHTA and CDR2 FQGNSA. The V end lost 4 bases, the J end lost 4 bases, and 11 bases lay between the germline ends. CDR3 region: CASSWARGYEQYF. The CDR3 DNA is TGTGCCAGCAGCTGGGCCCGTGGGTACGAGCAGTACTTC.

V usage is TRBV9 and J usage is TRBJ2-3; no reliable D call. The CDR3 has 14 amino acids. Trimming removed 3 bases at V and 0 bases at J, with 8 bases between. CDR1 and CDR2 (germline): SGDLS, YYNGEE. The CDR3 sequence: CASSDYSSTDTQYF. DNA for the CDR3: TGTGCCAGCAGCGACTACTCCAGCACAGATACGCAGTATTTT.

The chain combines TRBV27 with TRBJ2-7; no clear D gene. In germline, CDR1 is MNHEY, CDR2 SMNVEV (reference sequence). The CDR3 loop spans 13 amino acids. The ends were cut back, 3 bases at V and 4 bases at J, with 10 bases in the middle. CDR3 sequence (DNA): TGTGCCAGCAGTTTTGGGCCCCGGTACGAGCAGTACTTC. It is translated as CASSFGPRYEQYF.

The gene calls are TRBV5-4 and TRBJ1-6, with 7 bases that match TRBD1. CDR1 and CDR2 (germline): SGHNT, YYREEE (reference sequence). The CDR3 covers 14 residues. Germline trimming cut 5 bases from V and 9 bases from J; bases unmatched to any gene: 8. The CDR3 is CASRSTGAGSPLHF. Written as DNA, the CDR3 is TGTGCCAGCAGATCCACAGGGGCCGGTTCACCCCTCCACTTT.

The chain has TRBV7-9 and TRBJ1-2, with 9 bases aligning to TRBD1. V lost 8 bases and J lost 6; bases outside the gene matches: 10. There are 14 residues in the CDR3. Germline V gene lookup returns CDR1 SEHNR and CDR2 FQNEAQ (reference sequence). The CDR3: CASGSTGGAHGYTF. Here the CDR3 DNA reads TGTGCCAGCGGATCTACAGGGGGCGCTCATGGCTACACCTTC.